Below, 14 T cell receptor beta chains from the same sample are listed, as sequenced in a study of shared clonotypes between healthy human individuals. Assay used: immunoSEQ multiplex PCR; TCRdb lists only in-frame clones, some missing. Of millions of clones in the sample, about 95% are singletons; the top ten hold under 0.15%. Sequencing was done on a sample of naive CD4+ T cells sorted from blood. Described subset: CD45RA+ positively selected. The receptors derive from a man in his late teens or twenties in good health.

The V gene is TRBV5-1, the J gene TRBJ2-7, with D possibly matching TRBD1 (6 bases). CDR3 length equals 12 residues. Germline CDR1 reads SGHRS; CDR2 reads YFSETQ. Trimming stripped 4 bases from V and 4 bases from J, with 9 bases between. The CDR3 here is CASSKQGYEQYF. The CDR3 DNA follows: TGCGCCAGCAGCAAACAGGGATACGAGCAGTACTTC.

The rearrangement links TRBV5-6 to TRBJ1-2; D possibly corresponds to TRBD1 (6 bases). Trimming stripped 1 base from V and 8 bases from J, with 15 bases between. The CDR3 consists of 14 residues. The germline CDR1 and CDR2 sequences are SGHDT and YYEEEE. CDR3 region: CASSLRFRGQGYTF. The DNA of the CDR3 is TGTGCCAGCAGCTTGCGTTTCAGGGGCCAGGGCTACACCTTC.

A word on this clone: Other nucleotide sequences in the sample specify the same CDR3. V is TRBV5-1 and J is TRBJ2-5; TRBD2 agrees at 7 bases. V lost 0 bases and J lost 3; bases outside the gene matches: 5. Per the germline V gene, CDR1 is SGHRS and CDR2 is YFSETQ. This CDR3 comprises 15 residues. DNA for the CDR3: TGCGCCAGCAGCTTGGTAGCGGGTGGAGAAGAGACCCAGTACTTC. This codes for CASSLVAGGEETQYF. Full variable domain (rest looked up from reference TRBV5-1 and TRBJ2-5): KAGVTQTPRYLIKTRGQQVTLSCSPISGHRSVSWYQQTPGQGLQFLFEYFSETQRNKGNFPGRFSGRQFSNSRSEMNVSTLELGDSALYLCASSLVAGGEETQYFGPGTRLLVL.

CDR3 amino acids: CASSQDLGLADSGANVLTF. The CDR3 nucleotides are TGCGCCAGCAGCCAAGATTTGGGGCTAGCGGACTCTGGGGCCAACGTCCTGACTTTC. V and J are TRBV4-1 and TRBJ2-6; 7 bases match TRBD2. This CDR3 has 19 amino acids. V shed 0 bases and J 0 bases; nucleotides not matched to a gene: 8. CDR1 MGHRA and CDR2 YSYEKL come from the germline V gene.

Details on this clone: Other nucleotide sequences in the sample specify the same CDR3. The V call is TRBV5-4, the J call TRBJ2-7; the D is unclear. The CDR3 runs to 13 residues. Trimming removed 0 bases from V and 2 bases from J, with 6 bases in between. CDR1 and CDR2 from the germline V gene are SGHNT and YYREEE (reference sequence). CDR3 nucleotide sequence: TGTGCCAGCAGCTTGGGTTTCGCCTACGAGCAGTACTTC. Translation gives CASSLGFAYEQYF.

V is TRBV7-3 and J is TRBJ1-3; D is undetermined. The CDR3 runs to 16 residues. V was trimmed by 0 bases and J by 0 bases, leaving 9 bases between them. The germline CDR1 and CDR2 sequences are SGHTA and FQGTGA. The CDR3 coding sequence is TGTGCCAGCAGCTTAACCCCAGGCATCTCTGGAAACACCATATATTTT. Its translation: CASSLTPGISGNTIYF. The complete variable domain, with remaining parts taken from reference TRBV7-3 and TRBJ1-3, reads GAGVSQTPSNKVTEKGKYVELRCDPISGHTALYWYRQSLGQGPEFLIYFQGTGAADDSGLPNDRFFAVRPEGSVSTLKIQRTERGDSAVYLCASSLTPGISGNTIYFGEGSWLTVV.

This chain uses TRBV29-1 with TRBJ1-2; 9 bases align to TRBD1. The CDR3 runs 12 residues. V lost 7 bases, J lost 7 bases, and 7 bases stayed unmatched. Germline CDR1 reads SQVTM; CDR2 reads ANQGSEA. The DNA for the CDR3 is TGCAGCGCCCTGAGACAGGGGGGTGGCTACACCTTC. Protein product: CSALRQGGGYTF.

This sequence joins TRBV11-2 and TRBJ2-1; no firm D call. V was trimmed by 1 base and J by 7 bases, leaving 8 bases between them. The CDR3 is 13 residues long. CDR1 and CDR2 (germline): SGHAT, FQNNGV. The CDR3 sequence is CASSLGTRNEQFF. CDR3 nucleotide sequence: TGTGCCAGCAGCTTAGGAACCAGAAATGAGCAGTTCTTC. Using reference TRBV11-2 and TRBJ2-1 for the parts outside the CDR3, the full variable domain is EAGVAQSPRYKIIEKRQSVAFWCNPISGHATLYWYQQILGQGPKLLIQFQNNGVVDDSQLPKDRFSAERLKGVDSTLKIQPAKLEDSAVYLCASSLGTRNEQFFGPGTRLTVL.

A remark on this clone: Other DNA sequences of this sample code for an identical CDR3. The chain recombines TRBV6-1 with TRBJ1-5; D is unresolved. The CDR3 spans 13 residues. V lost 3 bases and J lost 0, with 3 bases in between. Germline V gene sequence: CDR1 MNHNS, CDR2 SASEGT. CDR3 nucleotide sequence: TGTGCCAGCAGTGAGTATAGCAATCAGCCCCAGCATTTT. This sequence encodes CASSEYSNQPQHF.

Remarks on this clone: An end of the junction differs from the germline gene, which may be a read error. Other nucleotide sequences in the sample specify the same CDR3. The rearrangement joins TRBV7-7 to TRBJ2-5; 8 bases match TRBD2. Germline CDR1 is SSHAT and CDR2 is FNYEAQ (reference sequence). The CDR3 runs 15 residues. Here the CDR3 reads CASSLSGGGGETQYF. Written as DNA, the CDR3 is TGTGCTAGCAGCTTAAGCGGGGGAGGTGGAGAGACCCAGTACTTC.

This clone was detected once. Other nucleotide sequences from this sample produce the same CDR3. J is TRBJ1-1 and V is TRBV5-4; D is ambiguous. The CDR3 contains 15 residues. Germline V gene sequence: CDR1 SGHNT, CDR2 YYREEE (reference sequence). Trimming cost V 1 base and J 0 bases, with 10 bases left between them. This chain's CDR3 is CASSLRGALNTEAFF. Here the CDR3 DNA reads TGTGCCAGCAGCTTGCGAGGAGCCCTGAACACTGAAGCTTTCTTT.

This clone was counted only a few times. Additional DNA sequences in this sample encode the identical CDR3. The genes are TRBV6-5 and TRBJ1-1; TRBD1 might be the D (5 bases). Germline values: CDR1 MNHEY, CDR2 SVGAGI. Trimming took 2 bases from V and 4 from J, leaving 5 bases between them. The length of the CDR3 is 12 residues. The CDR3 DNA follows: TGTGCCAGCAGTTACGGGGGCACTGAAGCTTTCTTT. Its translation is CASSYGGTEAFF.

The V gene is TRBV6-6, the J gene TRBJ1-1; no clear D gene. The CDR3 is made up of 10 amino acids. Trimming removed 9 bases from V and 10 bases from J, with 12 bases in between. CDR1 MNHNY and CDR2 SVGAGI come from the germline V gene (reference sequence). CDR3 protein: CASVRGSAFF. As DNA, the CDR3 is TGTGCCAGTGTACGCGGGTCAGCTTTCTTT.

In its sample, this clone was seen once. The V gene is TRBV19, the J gene TRBJ2-2; TRBD2 might be the D (5 bases). The CDR3 has 14 residues. The V gene lost 9 bases and the J gene lost 7 bases, with 18 bases spanning the gap. CDR1 is LNHDA, CDR2 SQIVND, per germline (reference sequence). CDR3 region: CASAYRPGIGELFF. The CDR3 region has the DNA TGTGCCAGCGCCTATAGGCCGGGGATCGGGGAGCTGTTTTTT.